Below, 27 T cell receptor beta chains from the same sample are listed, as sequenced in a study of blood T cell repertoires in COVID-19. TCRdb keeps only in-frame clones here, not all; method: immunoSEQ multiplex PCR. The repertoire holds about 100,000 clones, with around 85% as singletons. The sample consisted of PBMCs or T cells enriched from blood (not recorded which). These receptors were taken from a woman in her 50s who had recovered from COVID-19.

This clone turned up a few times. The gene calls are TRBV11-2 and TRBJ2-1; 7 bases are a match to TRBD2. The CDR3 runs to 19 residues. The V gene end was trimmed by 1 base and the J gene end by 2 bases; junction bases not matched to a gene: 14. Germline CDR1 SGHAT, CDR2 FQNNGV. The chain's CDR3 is CASSLGPTLAGLTYNEQFF. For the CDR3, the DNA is TGTGCCAGCAGCTTAGGCCCAACCTTAGCGGGCCTAACCTACAATGAGCAGTTCTTC.

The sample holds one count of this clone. The CDR3 DNA reads TGTGCCTGGAGTGTAGGGACTAAAACTAGCACAGATACGCAGTATTTT. Residues: CAWSVGTKTSTDTQYF. This sequence joins TRBV30 and TRBJ2-3; 7 bases fit TRBD2. The V and J ends lost 0 bases and 0 bases, in that order; junction bases with no gene match: 6. The V gene's germline CDR1 is GTSNPN and CDR2 SVGIG (reference sequence). The CDR3 runs 16 residues.

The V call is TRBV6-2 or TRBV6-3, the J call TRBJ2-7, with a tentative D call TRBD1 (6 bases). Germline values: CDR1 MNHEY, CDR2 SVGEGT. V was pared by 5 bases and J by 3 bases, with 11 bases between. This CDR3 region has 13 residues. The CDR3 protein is CASSQDSYYEQYF. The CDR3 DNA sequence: TGTGCCAGCAGTCAGGACAGTTACTACGAGCAGTACTTC.

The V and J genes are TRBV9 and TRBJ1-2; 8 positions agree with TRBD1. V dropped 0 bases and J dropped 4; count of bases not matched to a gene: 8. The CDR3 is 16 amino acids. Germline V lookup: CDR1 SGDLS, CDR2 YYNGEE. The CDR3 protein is CASSVEPPGQVYGYTF. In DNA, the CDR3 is TGTGCCAGCAGCGTAGAACCTCCGGGACAGGTCTATGGCTACACCTTC. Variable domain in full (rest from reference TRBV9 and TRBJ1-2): DSGVTQTPKHLITATGQRVTLRCSPRSGDLSVYWYQQSLDQGLQFLIQYYNGEERAKGNILERFSAQQFPDLHSELNLSSLELGDSALYFCASSVEPPGQVYGYTFGSGTRLTVV.

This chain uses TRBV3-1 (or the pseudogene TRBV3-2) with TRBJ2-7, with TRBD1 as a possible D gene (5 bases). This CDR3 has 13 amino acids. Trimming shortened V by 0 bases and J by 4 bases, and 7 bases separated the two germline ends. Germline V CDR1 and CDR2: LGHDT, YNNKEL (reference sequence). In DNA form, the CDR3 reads TGTGCCAGCAGCCAAGATGGGGCTTACGAGCAGTACTTC. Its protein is CASSQDGAYEQYF.

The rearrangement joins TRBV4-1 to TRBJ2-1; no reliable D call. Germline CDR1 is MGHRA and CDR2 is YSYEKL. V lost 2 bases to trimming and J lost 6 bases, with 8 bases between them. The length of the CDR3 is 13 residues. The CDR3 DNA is TGCGCCAGCAGCCAAAGTAAGCCCAATGAGCAGTTCTTC. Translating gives CASSQSKPNEQFF.

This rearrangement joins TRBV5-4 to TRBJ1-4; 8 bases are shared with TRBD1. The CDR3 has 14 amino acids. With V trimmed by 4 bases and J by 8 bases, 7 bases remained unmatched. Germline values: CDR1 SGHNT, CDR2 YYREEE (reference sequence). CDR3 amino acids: CASSQGQGGEKLFF. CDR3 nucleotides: TGTGCCAGCAGCCAAGGACAGGGTGGAGAAAAACTGTTTTTT.

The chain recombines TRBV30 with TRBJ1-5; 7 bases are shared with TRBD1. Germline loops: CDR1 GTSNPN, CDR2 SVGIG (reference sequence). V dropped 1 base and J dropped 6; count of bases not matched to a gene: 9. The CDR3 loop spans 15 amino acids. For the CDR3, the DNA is TGTGCCTGGAGTGACCACCGACAGGGTGGTCAGCCCCAGCATTTT. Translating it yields CAWSDHRQGGQPQHF. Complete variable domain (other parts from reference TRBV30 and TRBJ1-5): SQTIHQWPATLVQPVGSPLSLECTVEGTSNPNLYWYRQAAGRGLQLLFYSVGIGQISSEVPQNLSASRPQDRQFILSSKKLLLSDSGFYLCAWSDHRQGGQPQHFGDGTRLSIL.

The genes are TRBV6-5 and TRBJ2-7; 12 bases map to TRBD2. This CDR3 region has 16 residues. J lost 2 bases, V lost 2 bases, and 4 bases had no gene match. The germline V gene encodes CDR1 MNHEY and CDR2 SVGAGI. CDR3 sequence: CASSYRSSGRAYEQYF. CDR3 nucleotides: TGTGCCAGCAGTTACCGATCTAGCGGGAGGGCCTACGAGCAGTACTTC.

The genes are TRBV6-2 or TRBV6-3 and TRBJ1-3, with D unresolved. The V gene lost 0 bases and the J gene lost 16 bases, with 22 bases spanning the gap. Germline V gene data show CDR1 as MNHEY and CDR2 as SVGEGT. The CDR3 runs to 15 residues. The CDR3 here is CASSYSISFDPRSYF. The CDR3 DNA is TGTGCCAGCAGTTACTCTATCTCGTTTGATCCGAGGTCGTATTTT.

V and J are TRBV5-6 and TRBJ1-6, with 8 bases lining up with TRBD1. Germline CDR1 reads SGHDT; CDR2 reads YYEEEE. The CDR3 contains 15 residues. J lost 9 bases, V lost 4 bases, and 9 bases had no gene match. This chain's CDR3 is CASSAGQGGSSPLHF. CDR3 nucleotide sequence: TGTGCCAGCAGCGCTGGACAGGGAGGGAGTTCACCCCTCCACTTT.

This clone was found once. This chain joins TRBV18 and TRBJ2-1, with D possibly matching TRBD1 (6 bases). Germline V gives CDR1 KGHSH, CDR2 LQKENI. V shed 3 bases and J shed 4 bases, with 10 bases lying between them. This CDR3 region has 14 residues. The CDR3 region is CASSPQDSYNEQFF. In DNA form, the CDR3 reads TGTGCCAGCTCACCCCAGGACAGTTACAATGAGCAGTTCTTC.

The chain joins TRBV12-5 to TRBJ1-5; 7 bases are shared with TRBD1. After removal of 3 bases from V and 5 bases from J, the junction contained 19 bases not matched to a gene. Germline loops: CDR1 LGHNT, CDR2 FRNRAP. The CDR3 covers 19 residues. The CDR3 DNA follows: TGTGCTAGTGGTTTCCCTCGCCCACTCGACCCAGGGGGAGATCAGCCCCAGCATTTT. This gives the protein CASGFPRPLDPGGDQPQHF.

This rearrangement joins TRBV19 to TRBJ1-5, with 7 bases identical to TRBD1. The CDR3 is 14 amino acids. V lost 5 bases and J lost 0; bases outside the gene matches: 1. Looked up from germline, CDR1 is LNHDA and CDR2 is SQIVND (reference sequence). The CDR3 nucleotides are TGTGCCAGTAGTGGACAGGATAGCAATCAGCCCCAGCATTTT. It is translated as CASSGQDSNQPQHF.

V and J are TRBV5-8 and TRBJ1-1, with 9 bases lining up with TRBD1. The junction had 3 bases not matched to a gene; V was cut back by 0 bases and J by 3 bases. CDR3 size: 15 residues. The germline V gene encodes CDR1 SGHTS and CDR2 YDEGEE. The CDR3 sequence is CASSLDRTGDTEAFF. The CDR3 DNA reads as TGTGCCAGCAGCTTGGATCGGACAGGGGACACTGAAGCTTTCTTT.

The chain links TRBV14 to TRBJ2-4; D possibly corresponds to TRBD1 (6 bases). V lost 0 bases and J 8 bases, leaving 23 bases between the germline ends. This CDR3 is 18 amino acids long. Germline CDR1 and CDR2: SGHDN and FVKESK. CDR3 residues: CASSQDLLGSGALDIQYF. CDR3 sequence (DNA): TGTGCCAGCAGCCAAGATCTTTTGGGGTCAGGGGCATTAGACATTCAGTACTTC.

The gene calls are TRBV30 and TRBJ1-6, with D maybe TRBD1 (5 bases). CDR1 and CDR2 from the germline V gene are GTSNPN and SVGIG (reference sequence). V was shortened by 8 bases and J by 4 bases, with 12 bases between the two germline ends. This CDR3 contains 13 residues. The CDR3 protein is CAREQGYNSPLHF. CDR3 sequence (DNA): TGTGCCAGGGAGCAGGGTTATAATTCACCCCTCCACTTT.

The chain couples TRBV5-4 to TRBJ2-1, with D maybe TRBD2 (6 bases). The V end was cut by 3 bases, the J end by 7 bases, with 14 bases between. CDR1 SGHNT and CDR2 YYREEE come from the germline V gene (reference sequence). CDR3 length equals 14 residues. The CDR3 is CASSSLATRNEQFF. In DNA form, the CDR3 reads TGTGCCAGCAGCTCCCTAGCGACACGGAATGAGCAGTTCTTC.

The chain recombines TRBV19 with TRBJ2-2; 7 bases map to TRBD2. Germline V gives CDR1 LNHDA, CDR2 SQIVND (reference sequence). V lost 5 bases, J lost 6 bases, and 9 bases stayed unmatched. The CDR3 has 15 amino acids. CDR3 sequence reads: CASSVTSAGAGELFF. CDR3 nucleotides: TGTGCCAGTAGTGTCACTAGCGCTGGGGCCGGGGAGCTGTTTTTT.

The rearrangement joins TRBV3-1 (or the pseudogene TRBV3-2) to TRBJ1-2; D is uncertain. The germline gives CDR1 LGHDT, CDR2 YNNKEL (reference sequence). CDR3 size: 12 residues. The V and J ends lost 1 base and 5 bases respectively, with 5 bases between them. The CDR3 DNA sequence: TGTGCCAGCAGCCAAGGCAGATATGGCTACACCTTC. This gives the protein CASSQGRYGYTF.

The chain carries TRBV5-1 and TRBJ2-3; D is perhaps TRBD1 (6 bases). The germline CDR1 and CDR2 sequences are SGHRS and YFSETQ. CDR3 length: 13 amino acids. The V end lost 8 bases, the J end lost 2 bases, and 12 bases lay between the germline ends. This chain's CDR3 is CASSGDNTDTQYF. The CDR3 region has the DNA TGCGCCAGTTCAGGGGATAACACAGATACGCAGTATTTT.

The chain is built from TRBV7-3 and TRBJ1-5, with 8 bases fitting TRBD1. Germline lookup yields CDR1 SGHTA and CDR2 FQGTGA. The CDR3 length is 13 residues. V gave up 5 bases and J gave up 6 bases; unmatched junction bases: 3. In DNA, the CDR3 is TGTGCCAGCAGCCCAGGGGGCAGTCAGCCCCAGCATTTT. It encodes CASSPGGSQPQHF.

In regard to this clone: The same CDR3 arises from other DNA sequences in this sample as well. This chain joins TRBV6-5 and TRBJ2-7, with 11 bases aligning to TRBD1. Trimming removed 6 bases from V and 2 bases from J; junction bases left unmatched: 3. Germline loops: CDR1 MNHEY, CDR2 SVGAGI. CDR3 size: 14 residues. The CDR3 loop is CASSPGQGAYEQYF. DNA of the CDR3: TGTGCCAGCAGCCCGGGACAGGGGGCCTACGAGCAGTACTTC.

The CDR3 DNA is TGCGCCAGCAGGAGTTGGGGGAGGCCCTCTACAGAGACCCAGTACTTC. This gives the protein CASRSWGRPSTETQYF. This sequence joins TRBV5-1 and TRBJ2-5; a weak D match, TRBD2 (6 bases). The germline CDR1 and CDR2 sequences are SGHRS and YFSETQ. This CDR3 is 16 amino acids long. V was pared by 5 bases and J by 4 bases, with 21 bases between.

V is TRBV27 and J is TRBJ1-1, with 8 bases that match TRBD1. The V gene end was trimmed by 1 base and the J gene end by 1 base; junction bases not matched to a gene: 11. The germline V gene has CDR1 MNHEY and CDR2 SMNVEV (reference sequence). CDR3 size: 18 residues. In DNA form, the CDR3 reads TGTGCCAGCAGTTTATTAGGCAGGGGGCGCGAAGGGAACACTGAAGCTTTCTTT. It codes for CASSLLGRGREGNTEAFF.

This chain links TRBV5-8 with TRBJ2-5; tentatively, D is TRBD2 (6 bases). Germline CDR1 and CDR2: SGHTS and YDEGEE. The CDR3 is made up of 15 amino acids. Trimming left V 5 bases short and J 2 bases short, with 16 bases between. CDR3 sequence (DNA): TGTGCCAGCAGGCCCGGGACTTACAAACAAGAGACCCAGTACTTC. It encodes CASRPGTYKQETQYF.

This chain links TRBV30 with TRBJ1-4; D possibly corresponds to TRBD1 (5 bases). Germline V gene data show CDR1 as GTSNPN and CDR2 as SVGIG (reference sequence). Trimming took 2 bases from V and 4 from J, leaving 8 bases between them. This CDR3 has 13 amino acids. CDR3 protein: CAWSRQGNEKLFF. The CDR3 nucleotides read TGTGCCTGGAGTCGTCAGGGTAATGAAAAACTGTTTTTT. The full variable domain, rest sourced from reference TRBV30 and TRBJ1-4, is SQTIHQWPATLVQPVGSPLSLECTVEGTSNPNLYWYRQAAGRGLQLLFYSVGIGQISSEVPQNLSASRPQDRQFILSSKKLLLSDSGFYLCAWSRQGNEKLFFGSGTQLSVL.